The 4 T cell receptor beta chains given below trace back to one sample, sequenced in a study of vaccination and CD4 T cells after COVID-19. Sequencing of DNA taken from cultured CD4+ T cells relied on the Oncomine TCR Beta short-read assay. TCRdb fed the PCR reads into MiXCR, producing one record per CDR3 protein. The sample lists about 20,000 distinct CDR3 sequences, over 35% occurring once. Noted treatment: approximately 9-day PBMC culture with coronavirus spike peptide pools or control peptides (ViraFEST assay). These receptors have no known antigen. Here the sequenced sample was CD4+ T cells from blood, cultured in vitro, taken before SARS-CoV-2 vaccination. Receptor source: a human donor who received a COVID-19 vaccine.

The rearrangement links TRBV7-9 to TRBJ1-1; D is unresolved. Trimming removed 1 base at V and 6 bases at J, with 15 bases between. Per germline, CDR1 SEHNR and CDR2 FQNEAQ (reference sequence). The CDR3 is 15 residues long. The CDR3 sequence: CASSLVSVVGSEAFF. CDR3 nucleotide sequence: TGTGCCAGCAGCTTAGTTAGTGTAGTGGGCTCTGAAGCTTTCTTT.

This clonotype appeared a few times. V and J are TRBV20-1 and TRBJ2-7; 9 bases are a match to TRBD1. From germline, CDR1 is DFQATT and CDR2 SNEGSKA (reference sequence). The V segment lost 4 bases and the J segment 0 bases; nucleotides outside the gene matches: 13. This CDR3 contains 17 residues. As DNA, the CDR3 is TGCAGTGCTACTGGAGTAGGACAGGGGAAAAGCTCCTACGAGCAGTACTTC. Its translation: CSATGVGQGKSSYEQYF.

The chain carries TRBV12-3 or TRBV12-4 and TRBJ2-5, with D unresolved. V gave up 2 bases and J gave up 7 bases, with 17 bases separating them. This CDR3 region has 15 residues. CDR3 sequence (DNA): TGTGCCAGCAGTTTAAGTTACAAGCCGAAAGTGACCCAGTACTTC. Translating gives CASSLSYKPKVTQYF.

The genes are TRBV5-1 and TRBJ2-5, with TRBD2 matching 10 bases. Germline loops: CDR1 SGHRS, CDR2 YFSETQ. The junction had 7 bases not matched to a gene; V was cut back by 6 bases and J by 5 bases. The CDR3 spans 14 residues. In nucleotides, the CDR3 is TGCGCCAGCACACTAGCGGGGCCCGAGGAGACCCAGTACTTC. Amino acid sequence: CASTLAGPEETQYF.